These T cell receptor beta chains were read from a single sample in a study of T cell repertoires in cytomegalovirus infection. TCRdb reanalysed the reads using MiXCR and keeps one entry per CDR3 protein. The sample lists more than 150,000 distinct CDR3 sequences; approximately 19% were seen once. Source material: PBMCs. The receptors derive from a human donor in good health (CMV status not recorded). Some clones in this sample may be carry-over from other donors' samples. Each CDR3 is given with its conserved first and last residue. A D gene is named only where the DNA matches it firmly. Where a row states a size, it is once, few, many or the class of an expanded clone; other rows omit it.

J gene: TRBJ1-6; V gene: TRBV30; CDR3 length: 13; D gene: .; clone size: .; CDR3 DNA: TGTGCCTGGAGCTCCGATTTGGTTTCACCCCTCCACTTT; CDR3 protein: CAWSSDLVSPLHF
J gene: TRBJ2-1; V gene: TRBV11-1; CDR3 length: 12; D gene: .; clone size: few; CDR3 DNA: TGTGCCAGCAGCCCCGCCATGAATGAGCAGTTCTTC; CDR3 protein: CASSPAMNEQFF
J gene: TRBJ2-7; V gene: TRBV6-1; CDR3 length: 16; D gene: .; clone size: .; CDR3 DNA: TGTGCCAGCAGTGAAGACTGGGGACCTTCGCCGGAAGAGCAGTACTTC; CDR3 protein: CASSEDWGPSPEEQYF
J gene: TRBJ2-7; V gene: TRBV6-2/TRBV6-3; CDR3 length: 16; D gene: .; clone size: .; CDR3 DNA: TGTGCCAGCAGTTCTCCCCTTCGTACCAGATTCGACGAGCAGTACTTC; CDR3 protein: CASSSPLRTRFDEQYF
J gene: TRBJ2-2; V gene: TRBV6-2/TRBV6-3; CDR3 length: 13; D gene: .; clone size: .; CDR3 DNA: TGTGCCAGCATGTACGCGAACACCGGGGAGCTGTTTTTT; CDR3 protein: CASMYANTGELFF
J gene: TRBJ2-2; V gene: TRBV6-5; CDR3 length: 14; D gene: TRBD1; clone size: few; CDR3 DNA: TGTGCCACCTGTGGACAGGGGGCAACCGGGGAGCTGTTTTTT; CDR3 protein: CATCGQGATGELFF
J gene: TRBJ2-2; V gene: TRBV6-5; CDR3 length: 14; D gene: .; clone size: many; CDR3 DNA: TGTGCCAGCAGAGCCGACTGGACGGTCGGGGAGCTGTTTTTT; CDR3 protein: CASRADWTVGELFF
J gene: TRBJ2-7; V gene: TRBV10-2; CDR3 length: 17; D gene: TRBD2; clone size: .; CDR3 DNA: TGCGCCACCACTCGGACTAGCGGGAGGGAGAGTTGGCGCGAGCAGTACTTC; CDR3 protein: CATTRTSGRESWREQYF
J gene: TRBJ2-2; V gene: TRBV12-3/TRBV12-4; CDR3 length: 16; D gene: TRBD1; clone size: .; CDR3 DNA: TGTGCCAGCAGCCCGGGACAGGCTACGAACACCGGGGAGCTGTTTTTT; CDR3 protein: CASSPGQATNTGELFF
J gene: TRBJ2-5; V gene: TRBV29-1; CDR3 length: 15; D gene: TRBD1; clone size: many; CDR3 DNA: TGCAGCGTTGCCCCACCGGACAGGGGGACGGAGACCCAGTACTTC; CDR3 protein: CSVAPPDRGTETQYF
J gene: TRBJ2-5; V gene: TRBV5-1; CDR3 length: 14; D gene: .; clone size: .; CDR3 DNA: TGCGCCAGCAGCTTGGAGATAGCAGGAGAGACCCAGTACTTC; CDR3 protein: CASSLEIAGETQYF
J gene: TRBJ2-2; V gene: TRBV11-2; CDR3 length: 15; D gene: .; clone size: many; CDR3 DNA: TGTGCCAGCAGCTTAAGGCGAGCGAACACCGGGGAGCTGTTTTTT; CDR3 protein: CASSLRRANTGELFF
J gene: TRBJ2-1; V gene: TRBV6-1; CDR3 length: 14; D gene: .; clone size: few; CDR3 DNA: TGTGCCAGCAGCAACCTCGAGGGGGGAAGTGAGCAGTTCTTC; CDR3 protein: CASSNLEGGSEQFF
J gene: TRBJ2-2; V gene: TRBV7-6; CDR3 length: 18; D gene: .; clone size: .; CDR3 DNA: TGTGCCAGCACCCCAAGCCCGCCGGGCTTAGCGGACACCGGGGAGCTGTTTTTT; CDR3 protein: CASTPSPPGLADTGELFF
J gene: TRBJ2-3; V gene: TRBV7-8; CDR3 length: 15; D gene: TRBD2; clone size: many; CDR3 DNA: TGTGCCAGCAGCGAAGCGGGGACGCGGACAGATACGCAGTATTTT; CDR3 protein: CASSEAGTRTDTQYF
J gene: TRBJ1-2; V gene: TRBV10-3; CDR3 length: 16; D gene: TRBD1; clone size: few; CDR3 DNA: TGTGCCATCAGTGAAGAATCACAGGGGCCGTGGTATGGCTACACCTTC; CDR3 protein: CAISEESQGPWYGYTF
J gene: TRBJ2-3; V gene: TRBV12-3/TRBV12-4; CDR3 length: 15; D gene: TRBD2; clone size: few; CDR3 DNA: TGTGCCAGCAGGGGACTAGCGGGAGGTGCGGATACGCAGTATTTT; CDR3 protein: CASRGLAGGADTQYF
J gene: TRBJ2-1; V gene: TRBV18; CDR3 length: 13; D gene: .; clone size: few; CDR3 DNA: TGTGCCAGCTCACCACAACGGGACAATGAGCAGTTCTTC; CDR3 protein: CASSPQRDNEQFF
J gene: TRBJ1-6; V gene: TRBV14; CDR3 length: 13; D gene: .; clone size: few; CDR3 DNA: TGTGCCAGCAGCCAATTCGAGGGATCACCCCTCCACTTT; CDR3 protein: CASSQFEGSPLHF
J gene: TRBJ2-1; V gene: TRBV27; CDR3 length: 15; D gene: TRBD2; clone size: .; CDR3 DNA: TGTGCCAGCAGTTTACGGGAGGGCTCCTACAATGAGCAGTTCTTC; CDR3 protein: CASSLREGSYNEQFF
J gene: TRBJ2-1; V gene: TRBV5-4; CDR3 length: 16; D gene: .; clone size: few; CDR3 DNA: TGTGCCAGCAGCTTGGGCGTTCGCCGAGGTGTGAATGAGCAGTTCTTC; CDR3 protein: CASSLGVRRGVNEQFF
J gene: TRBJ2-2; V gene: TRBV5-1; CDR3 length: 14; D gene: .; clone size: few; CDR3 DNA: TGCGCCAGCAGCCTTTTAATGAACACCGGGGAGCTGTTTTTT; CDR3 protein: CASSLLMNTGELFF
J gene: TRBJ2-1; V gene: TRBV6-2/TRBV6-3; CDR3 length: 16; D gene: .; clone size: many; CDR3 DNA: TGTGCCAGCAGCCTAGTGGCTCCCACTGGGCACAATGAGCAGTTCTTC; CDR3 protein: CASSLVAPTGHNEQFF
J gene: TRBJ1-1; V gene: TRBV6-2/TRBV6-3; CDR3 length: 14; D gene: .; clone size: .; CDR3 DNA: TGTGCCAGCAGACCGGCGGGGGGAACAAGTGAAGCTTTCTTT; CDR3 protein: CASRPAGGTSEAFF
J gene: TRBJ2-7; V gene: TRBV4-1; CDR3 length: 15; D gene: TRBD2; clone size: .; CDR3 DNA: TGCGCCAGCAGCCAAGAGGAGGGGTGGGAGGGTGAGCAGTACTTC; CDR3 protein: CASSQEEGWEGEQYF
J gene: TRBJ2-1; V gene: TRBV12-3/TRBV12-4; CDR3 length: 14; D gene: .; clone size: .; CDR3 DNA: TGTGCCAGCAGTTTCCGGACAGCCTACAATGAGCAGTTCTTC; CDR3 protein: CASSFRTAYNEQFF
J gene: TRBJ1-4; V gene: TRBV7-2; CDR3 length: 13; D gene: TRBD1; clone size: many; CDR3 DNA: TGTGCCAGCAGCCCAGGGGGCTCGGAAAAACTGTTTTTT; CDR3 protein: CASSPGGSEKLFF